These 5 T cell receptor beta chains were sequenced from one sample in a study of PD-1 blockade in classical Hodgkin lymphoma. As for time point: cycle 4 day 1 (C4D1), after 5 to 7 weeks of nivolumab. Every single patient, without exception, relapsed after autologous stem cell transplantation, and brentuximab vedotin exposure varied. This table comes from immunoSEQ multiplex PCR, and its TCRdb copy is limited to in-frame clones, with some not included. The sample gives roughly 51,000 clones, around four fifths of which show up once; about 12% is in the top ten. The sample consisted of peripheral blood mononuclear cells (PBMCs), taken before the fourth cycle of nivolumab. The receptor source for this set is a human donor with classical Hodgkin lymphoma.

V is TRBV6-5 and J is TRBJ2-7; maybe TRBD1 (6 bases). CDR3 length: 13 amino acids. Germline-derived CDR1 and CDR2 are MNHEY and SVGAGI. Trimming cost V 4 bases and J 3 bases, with 10 bases left between them. The CDR3 DNA reads as TGTGCCAGCAGTTTCCTACAGGGCTACGAGCAGTACTTC. Translation: CASSFLQGYEQYF.

The CDR3 loop is CASSFQGGAYEQYF. DNA of the CDR3: TGTGCCAGCAGTTTTCAGGGCGGGGCCTACGAGCAGTACTTC. The chain recombines TRBV27 with TRBJ2-7; a possible D gene is TRBD2 (6 bases). CDR3 size: 14 residues. Trimming pared 3 bases from V and 2 bases from J, leaving 11 bases between. CDR1 and CDR2 from the germline V gene are MNHEY and SMNVEV (reference sequence).

The V call is TRBV28, the J call TRBJ2-1, with TRBD2 matching over 9 bases. V lost 2 bases, J lost 4 bases, and 3 bases stayed unmatched. CDR3 size: 15 residues. Germline CDR1 and CDR2: MDHEN and SYDVKM. The CDR3 here is CASSLSTSGYNEQFF. The CDR3 nucleotides are TGTGCCAGCAGTTTAAGTACTAGCGGGTACAATGAGCAGTTCTTC. Based on the CDR3 plus reference TRBV28 and TRBJ2-1, the full variable domain is DVKVTQSSRYLVKRTGEKVFLECVQDMDHENMFWYRQDPGLGLRLIYFSYDVKMKEKGDIPEGYSVSREKKERFSLILESASTNQTSMYLCASSLSTSGYNEQFFGPGTRLTVL.

The CDR3 loop is CSARVPDTQYF. For the CDR3, the DNA is TGCAGTGCTAGAGTACCAGATACGCAGTATTTT. This sequence joins TRBV20-1 and TRBJ2-3; the D is unclear. The germline V and J ends were trimmed by 1 base and 4 bases, with 3 bases remaining between them. Germline CDR1 DFQATT, CDR2 SNEGSKA (reference sequence). The CDR3 consists of 11 residues.

This chain uses TRBV7-6 with TRBJ2-1; 13 bases agree with TRBD2. The V and J ends lost 1 base and 4 bases, in that order; junction bases with no gene match: 10. This CDR3 spans 19 amino acids. Germline CDR1 and CDR2: SGHVS and FNYEAQ. DNA for the CDR3: TGTGCCAGCAGCTTAGTGAGGAGGACTAGCGGGAGAACATACAATGAGCAGTTCTTC. Protein: CASSLVRRTSGRTYNEQFF.